These T cell receptor beta chains were read from a single sample in a study of blood T cell repertoires in COVID-19. Sequencing used immunoSEQ multiplex PCR; TCRdb keeps in-frame clones, though not all of them. The sample contains some 160,000 clones, about 83% of which appear only once. Sequenced material: peripheral blood. All receptors derive from a woman between 70 and 85 years old with COVID-19, enrolled during active disease. Each CDR3 is given with its conserved first and last residue. Fields, in order: D gene, J gene, clone size, V gene, CDR3 length, CDR3 DNA, CDR3 protein. The D gene is left open where the match is weak. Size is stated for part of the rows, as once, few or many counts, or as a class when the clone is expanded.

d_call: TRBD2
j_call: TRBJ2-5
clone_size: .
v_call: TRBV19
cdr3_length: 15
cdr3_nt: TGTGCCAGTAGTACGGGTGCGGGGGGTCGGGAGACCCAGTACTTC
cdr3_aa: CASSTGAGGRETQYF

d_call: TRBD1
j_call: TRBJ1-6
clone_size: once
v_call: TRBV5-1
cdr3_length: 14
cdr3_nt: TGCGCCAGCAGCCCGCGGGACAGAAATTCACCCCTCCACTTT
cdr3_aa: CASSPRDRNSPLHF

d_call: .
j_call: TRBJ1-6
clone_size: .
v_call: TRBV6-2/TRBV6-3
cdr3_length: 15
cdr3_nt: TGTGCCAGCAGTTACCCAGGGTTCGGTAATTCACCCCTCCACTTT
cdr3_aa: CASSYPGFGNSPLHF

d_call: .
j_call: TRBJ1-6
clone_size: .
v_call: TRBV3-1/TRBV3-2
cdr3_length: 16
cdr3_nt: TGTGCCAGCAGCCCCCGGCCCGACAGGCTTCGGGTCCCCCTCCACTTT
cdr3_aa: CASSPRPDRLRVPLHF

d_call: .
j_call: TRBJ2-7
clone_size: .
v_call: TRBV3-1/TRBV3-2
cdr3_length: 13
cdr3_nt: TGTGCCAGCAGCCAGGAGAGCTCCTACGAGCAGTACTTC
cdr3_aa: CASSQESSYEQYF

d_call: .
j_call: TRBJ2-1
clone_size: .
v_call: TRBV28
cdr3_length: 16
cdr3_nt: TGTGCCAGCAGTCGGCTCTGGCGGAGGGCCTCGCGGGAGCAGTTCTTC
cdr3_aa: CASSRLWRRASREQFF

d_call: .
j_call: TRBJ1-1
clone_size: .
v_call: TRBV2
cdr3_length: 14
cdr3_nt: TGTGCCAGCAGTGATTGGCAGGCGAACACTGAAGCTTTCTTT
cdr3_aa: CASSDWQANTEAFF

d_call: TRBD1
j_call: TRBJ2-7
clone_size: .
v_call: TRBV4-1
cdr3_length: 16
cdr3_nt: TGCGCCAGCAGCAAAGGATGGACAGGGGGGATCAACGAGCAGTACTTC
cdr3_aa: CASSKGWTGGINEQYF

d_call: TRBD1
j_call: TRBJ1-2
clone_size: .
v_call: TRBV5-1
cdr3_length: 13
cdr3_nt: TGCGCCAGCAGCTCCCGGACAGGGGGCTCCTACACCTTC
cdr3_aa: CASSSRTGGSYTF

d_call: .
j_call: TRBJ1-1
clone_size: few
v_call: TRBV20-1
cdr3_length: 11
cdr3_nt: TGCAGTGCTAGAGCGGGAACTGAAGCTTTCTTT
cdr3_aa: CSARAGTEAFF

d_call: TRBD1
j_call: TRBJ1-2
clone_size: .
v_call: TRBV19
cdr3_length: 17
cdr3_nt: TGTGCCAGTAGTATCGGACAGGGGGCCCAGTCGGGCTATGGCTACACCTTC
cdr3_aa: CASSIGQGAQSGYGYTF

d_call: TRBD1
j_call: TRBJ1-5
clone_size: .
v_call: TRBV4-2
cdr3_length: 16
cdr3_nt: TGTGCCAGCAGCCAAGAGGGGACAGCACGCCTTCAGCCCCAGCATTTT
cdr3_aa: CASSQEGTARLQPQHF

d_call: .
j_call: TRBJ2-2
clone_size: .
v_call: TRBV7-8
cdr3_length: 15
cdr3_nt: TGTGCCAGCAGCTTAGTTGGCAGGGGCACCGGGGAGCTGTTTTTT
cdr3_aa: CASSLVGRGTGELFF

d_call: .
j_call: TRBJ1-2
clone_size: few
v_call: TRBV28
cdr3_length: 14
cdr3_nt: TGTGCCAGCAGTCCCTACGGGAAGCTAATTGGCTACACCTTC
cdr3_aa: CASSPYGKLIGYTF

d_call: TRBD1
j_call: TRBJ1-4
clone_size: .
v_call: TRBV3-1/TRBV3-2
cdr3_length: 18
cdr3_nt: TGTGCCAGCAGCCACCCGGGACAGGGGGCCAAAACTAATGAAAAACTGTTTTTT
cdr3_aa: CASSHPGQGAKTNEKLFF

d_call: TRBD1
j_call: TRBJ1-6
clone_size: .
v_call: TRBV2
cdr3_length: 14
cdr3_nt: TGTGCCAGCAGCGGACAGGGAAATGGTTCACCCCTCCACTTT
cdr3_aa: CASSGQGNGSPLHF

d_call: .
j_call: TRBJ1-2
clone_size: once
v_call: TRBV2
cdr3_length: 14
cdr3_nt: TGTGCCAGCAGTTCCCTAGGCAGTAACTACGGCTACACCTTC
cdr3_aa: CASSSLGSNYGYTF

d_call: .
j_call: TRBJ2-5
clone_size: .
v_call: TRBV5-1
cdr3_length: 15
cdr3_nt: TGCGCCAGCAGCTTGGGGCTCCACAAACAAGAGACCCAGTACTTC
cdr3_aa: CASSLGLHKQETQYF

d_call: TRBD1
j_call: TRBJ1-2
clone_size: .
v_call: TRBV7-8
cdr3_length: 15
cdr3_nt: TGTGCCAGCAGCCCCCGAGACAGGGGTGACTATGGCTACACCTTC
cdr3_aa: CASSPRDRGDYGYTF

d_call: .
j_call: TRBJ1-4
clone_size: .
v_call: TRBV5-5
cdr3_length: 14
cdr3_nt: TGTGCCAGCAGCTTGTCACAGGGTGTTGAAAAACTGTTTTTT
cdr3_aa: CASSLSQGVEKLFF